The present T cell receptor beta chain was sequenced within a study of T cell changes during pregnancy in multiple sclerosis. Germline V gene data show CDR1 as SGHNT and CDR2 as YYREEE (reference sequence). The CDR3 has 16 amino acids. Trimming shortened V by 2 bases and J by 2 bases, and 15 bases separated the two germline ends. Profiling relied on immunoSEQ multiplex PCR, and the TCRdb table lists in-frame clones only, not all of them. Seen here are more than 35,000 clones, approximately 91% observed once, and the top ten hold 11%. V and J are TRBV5-4 and TRBJ2-3; D may be TRBD1 (5 bases). Sequencing was performed on CD8+ T cells from peripheral blood mononuclear cells, taken in the third trimester of pregnancy. This clonotype was obtained from a female donor with multiple sclerosis, enrolled in a pregnancy study. CDR3 sequence: CASSFVGAINTDTQYF. CDR3 bases: TGTGCCAGCAGCTTCGTTGGGGCCATTAACACAGATACGCAGTATTTT. Complete variable domain (other parts from reference TRBV5-4 and TRBJ2-3): ETGVTQSPTHLIKTRGQQVTLRCSSQSGHNTVSWYQQALGQGPQFIFQYYREEENGRGNFPPRFSGLQFPNYSSELNVNALELDDSALYLCASSFVGAINTDTQYFGPGTRLTVL.